The subject of this entry is one T cell receptor (beta chain). Its specificity is unknown. CDR3 length equals 17 residues. The trim removed 2 bases at V and 0 bases at J, leaving 10 bases unmatched. Germline V CDR1 and CDR2: MDHEN, SYDVKM. Reverse transcription of all isolated RNA meant that expressed TCRB transcripts were sequenced. Sequenced by immunoSEQ multiplex PCR; TCRdb stores in-frame clones only, minus some. This sample has more than 250,000 clones, with roughly 22% found just once. The data belong to a study of beta chain features in type 1 diabetes. Findings and caveats of the study: Moderate yet significant TCRB CDR3 shortening was seen in Type 1 diabetes patients in all four CD4+ subsets.

The TCR was taken from a woman in her thirties or forties with type 1 diabetes. Sequencing was performed on naive CD4+ T cells from blood. The genes are TRBV28 and TRBJ2-7; 7 bases match TRBD1. The CDR3: CASSLQRRDRSSYEQYF. In DNA form, the CDR3 reads TGTGCCAGCAGTTTACAACGCCGGGACAGAAGCTCCTACGAGCAGTACTTC.